What follows are 15 T cell receptor beta chains derived from one specimen sequenced in a study of blood T cell repertoires in COVID-19. Generated by immunoSEQ multiplex PCR, the TCRdb table keeps only in-frame clones and is missing some. The sample includes 300,000 to 350,000 clones, 88% seen only once; the top ten take approximately 1.6%. The sequencing sample was made of peripheral blood. The receptors stem from a woman in her twenties or thirties with COVID-19, enrolled during active disease.

This clone was seen just once. The rearrangement links TRBV3-1 (or the pseudogene TRBV3-2) to TRBJ2-7; 8 bases line up with TRBD1. Unmatched junction bases numbered 10, after V lost 0 bases and J lost 0 bases. This CDR3 is built from 18 residues. The germline V gene has CDR1 LGHDT and CDR2 YNNKEL (reference sequence). CDR3: CASSQDEGQVNPSYEQYV. The CDR3 region has the DNA TGTGCCAGCAGCCAAGACGAGGGACAGGTGAACCCCTCCTACGAGCAGTACGTC.

This clone occurred a few times. The chain couples TRBV2 to TRBJ1-5; the match to TRBD1 covers 8 bases. The length of the CDR3 is 15 residues. Germline V gene sequence: CDR1 SNHLY, CDR2 FYNNEI. Trimming removed 3 bases from V and 0 bases from J; junction bases left unmatched: 1. CDR3 residues: CASSEDRVSNQPQHF. CDR3 DNA sequence: TGTGCCAGCAGTGAGGACAGGGTTAGCAATCAGCCCCAGCATTTT.

This chain links TRBV19 with TRBJ1-3, with 11 bases identical to TRBD1. Germline V gives CDR1 LNHDA, CDR2 SQIVND (reference sequence). The ends lost 3 bases at V and 4 bases at J; junction bases unmatched: 2. CDR3 size: 15 residues. The CDR3 bases are TGTGCCAGTAGTATGGACAGGGGGCCCGGAAACACCATATATTTT. This gives the protein CASSMDRGPGNTIYF.

The rearrangement uses TRBV19 and TRBJ1-2; D might be TRBD1 (6 bases). V was shortened by 4 bases and J by 8 bases, with 14 bases between the two germline ends. CDR3 length equals 13 residues. Germline V gene lookup returns CDR1 LNHDA and CDR2 SQIVND (reference sequence). The CDR3, as DNA: TGTGCCAGTAGTACTCAAACAGGGTGGGGCTACACCTTC. It codes for CASSTQTGWGYTF.

As regards this clone: This sample includes further DNA sequences coding for the same CDR3. This sequence joins TRBV18 and TRBJ1-2; TRBD1 matches at 7 bases. The CDR3 length is 14 residues. V gave up 3 bases and J gave up 2 bases; unmatched junction bases: 3. CDR1 and CDR2 (germline): KGHSH, LQKENI. The DNA of the CDR3 is TGTGCCAGCTCACCCCCGGACAGGAACTATGGCTACACCTTC. Protein: CASSPPDRNYGYTF.

This chain joins TRBV29-1 and TRBJ1-1, with D possibly being TRBD1 (6 bases). V lost 4 bases to trimming and J lost 0 bases, with 12 bases between them. The CDR3 sequence is 14 residues long. Germline V CDR1 and CDR2: SQVTM, ANQGSEA. The CDR3 DNA reads as TGCAGCGTTGGTGGACAGCTGATGAACACTGAAGCTTTCTTT. Its protein is CSVGGQLMNTEAFF. The whole variable domain, filled in from reference TRBV29-1 and TRBJ1-1, reads SAVISQKPSRDICQRGTSLTIQCQVDSQVTMMFWYRQQPGQSLTLIATANQGSEATYESGFVIDKFPISRPNLTFSTLTVSNMSPEDSSIYLCSVGGQLMNTEAFFGQGTRLTVV.

The chain uses TRBV12-3 or TRBV12-4 and TRBJ2-1; a possible D gene is TRBD2 (6 bases). The CDR3 is 11 residues long. V was pared by 8 bases and J by 9 bases, with 11 bases between. The CDR3 here is CASSTRGEQFF. In DNA, the CDR3 is TGTGCCAGCTCTACGCGGGGTGAGCAGTTCTTC.

This chain links TRBV27 with TRBJ1-1; D might be TRBD1 (6 bases). This CDR3 has 14 amino acids. The ends were cut back, 7 bases at V and 10 bases at J, with 22 bases in the middle. Germline V gives CDR1 MNHEY, CDR2 SMNVEV (reference sequence). The DNA for the CDR3 is TGTGCCAGCAATACAGGGATGGGGGGGCATAGAGCTTTCTTT. It codes for CASNTGMGGHRAFF.

This clone was detected once. The CDR3 loop reads CASSYVPVSYEQYF. CDR3 coding DNA: TGTGCCAGCAGTTACGTTCCGGTTTCCTACGAGCAGTACTTC. V is TRBV6-2 or TRBV6-3 and J is TRBJ2-7, with no clear D. CDR3 length: 14 residues. Germline-derived CDR1 and CDR2 are MNHEY and SVGEGT. With 2 bases removed from V and 1 base from J, the gap between germline ends came to 9 bases.

This clone was counted once. The chain uses TRBV7-9 and TRBJ1-1; D perhaps matches TRBD1 (5 bases). Germline V lookup: CDR1 SEHNR, CDR2 FQNEAQ (reference sequence). V lost 4 bases and J 4 bases, leaving 10 bases between the germline ends. The CDR3 consists of 13 residues. In nucleotides, the CDR3 is TGTGCCAGCAGCTCAATGCAGGGCACTGAAGCTTTCTTT. Encoded protein: CASSSMQGTEAFF.

The rearrangement joins TRBV6-5 to TRBJ1-2; possibly TRBD1 for D (6 bases). The CDR3 runs 13 residues. Germline-derived CDR1 and CDR2 are MNHEY and SVGAGI. V gave up 5 bases and J gave up 8 bases, with 15 bases separating them. The CDR3 reads CASSPPTGSGYTF. CDR3 coding DNA: TGTGCCAGCAGTCCTCCGACAGGAAGCGGCTACACCTTC.

The gene calls are TRBV5-5 and TRBJ1-2; D ambiguous. This CDR3 comprises 14 residues. V shed 1 base and J shed 4 bases, with 11 bases lying between them. CDR1 SGHKS and CDR2 YYEKEE come from the germline V gene (reference sequence). The CDR3 loop is CASSLPGSIYGYTF. The CDR3 DNA reads as TGTGCCAGCAGCTTGCCGGGGTCTATCTATGGCTACACCTTC.

The rearrangement links TRBV4-2 to TRBJ2-1; TRBD2 aligns across 12 bases. The germline CDR1 and CDR2 sequences are LGHNA and YNFKEQ. The CDR3 loop spans 16 amino acids. J was trimmed by 11 bases and V by 0 bases; bases with no gene match: 8. The CDR3 is CASSQDLAGGARKQFF. In nucleotides, the CDR3 is TGTGCCAGCAGCCAAGATCTAGCGGGGGGGGCAAGAAAGCAGTTCTTC.

This chain joins TRBV29-1 and TRBJ1-1, with a weak D call TRBD1 (6 bases). Trimming took off 7 bases at V and 1 base at J, with 13 bases between the two ends. CDR1 is SQVTM, CDR2 ANQGSEA, per germline. The CDR3 has 13 residues. The CDR3 bases are TGCAGCGGATCCTCGACAGGGAACACTGAAGCTTTCTTT. Protein product: CSGSSTGNTEAFF.

The chain is built from TRBV18 and TRBJ1-2; D is undetermined. In germline, CDR1 is KGHSH, CDR2 LQKENI. The CDR3 is 16 residues long. V shed 6 bases and J shed 5 bases, with 22 bases lying between them. This chain's CDR3 is CASSNQSARPEYGYTF. CDR3 DNA: TGTGCCAGCTCTAACCAGTCGGCCAGGCCTGAATATGGCTACACCTTC.